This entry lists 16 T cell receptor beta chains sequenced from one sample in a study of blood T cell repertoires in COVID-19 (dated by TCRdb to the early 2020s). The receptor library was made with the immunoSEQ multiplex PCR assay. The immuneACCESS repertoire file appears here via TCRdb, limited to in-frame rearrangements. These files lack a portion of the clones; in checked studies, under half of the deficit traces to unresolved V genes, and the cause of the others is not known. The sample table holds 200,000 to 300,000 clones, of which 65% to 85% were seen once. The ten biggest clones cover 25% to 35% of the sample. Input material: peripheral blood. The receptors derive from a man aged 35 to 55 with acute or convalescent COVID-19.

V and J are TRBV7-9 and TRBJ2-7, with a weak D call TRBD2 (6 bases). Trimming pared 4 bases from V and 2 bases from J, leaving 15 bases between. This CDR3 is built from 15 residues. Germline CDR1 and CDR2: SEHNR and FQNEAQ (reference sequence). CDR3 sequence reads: CASSSRRGEPYEQYF. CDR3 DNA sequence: TGTGCCAGCAGCTCCAGGAGGGGCGAACCCTACGAGCAGTACTTC.

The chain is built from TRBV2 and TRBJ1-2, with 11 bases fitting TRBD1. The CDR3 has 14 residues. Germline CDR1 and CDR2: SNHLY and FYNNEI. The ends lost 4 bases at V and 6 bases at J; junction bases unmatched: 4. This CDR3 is CASSAQGQGDGYTF. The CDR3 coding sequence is TGTGCCAGCAGTGCACAGGGACAGGGGGATGGCTACACCTTC. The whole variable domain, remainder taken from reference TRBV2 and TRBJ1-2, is EPEVTQTPSHQVTQMGQEVILRCVPISNHLYFYWYRQILGQKVEFLVSFYNNEISEKSEIFDDQFSVERPDGSNFTLKIRSTKLEDSAMYFCASSAQGQGDGYTFGSGTRLTVV.

CDR3 sequence: CASSSGRGDTEAFF. CDR3 DNA sequence: TGTGCCAGCAGCTCCGGCCGGGGGGACACTGAAGCTTTCTTT. This sequence joins TRBV3-1 (or the pseudogene TRBV3-2) and TRBJ1-1; tentative D call: TRBD1 (5 bases). CDR1 LGHDT and CDR2 YNNKEL come from the germline V gene (reference sequence). Between the trimmed V and J ends, which lost 5 bases and 3 bases, there was a span of 13 bases. There are 14 residues in the CDR3.

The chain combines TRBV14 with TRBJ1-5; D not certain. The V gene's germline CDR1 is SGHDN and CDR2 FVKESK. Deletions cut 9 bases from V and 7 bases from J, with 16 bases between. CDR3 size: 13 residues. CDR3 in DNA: TGTGCCAGTTCGACCGGGCCGGGGCAGCCCCAGCATTTT. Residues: CASSTGPGQPQHF.

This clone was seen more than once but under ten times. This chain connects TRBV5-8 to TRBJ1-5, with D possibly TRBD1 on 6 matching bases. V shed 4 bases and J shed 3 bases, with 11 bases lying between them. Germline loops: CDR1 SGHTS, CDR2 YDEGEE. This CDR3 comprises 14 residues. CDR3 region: CASSVGGANQPQHF. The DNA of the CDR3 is TGTGCCAGCAGCGTAGGGGGAGCCAATCAGCCCCAGCATTTT.

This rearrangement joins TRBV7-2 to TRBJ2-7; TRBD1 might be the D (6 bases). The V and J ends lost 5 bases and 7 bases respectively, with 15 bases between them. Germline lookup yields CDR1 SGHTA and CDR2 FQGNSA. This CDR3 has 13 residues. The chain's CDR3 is CASSLLGGREQYF. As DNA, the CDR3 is TGTGCCAGCAGCCTGCTAGGGGGTAGGGAGCAGTACTTC. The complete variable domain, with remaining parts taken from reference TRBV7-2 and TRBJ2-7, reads GAGVSQSPSNKVTEKGKDVELRCDPISGHTALYWYRQSLGQGLEFLIYFQGNSAPDKSGLPSDRFSAERTGGSVSTLTIQRTQQEDSAVYLCASSLLGGREQYFGPGTRLTVT.

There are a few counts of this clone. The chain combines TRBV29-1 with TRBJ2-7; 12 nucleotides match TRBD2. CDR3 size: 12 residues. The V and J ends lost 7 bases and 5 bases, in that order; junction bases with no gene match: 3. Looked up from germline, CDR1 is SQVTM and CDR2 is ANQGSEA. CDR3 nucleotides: TGCAGCGCTAGACTAGCGGGAGACGAGCAGTACTTC. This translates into CSARLAGDEQYF.

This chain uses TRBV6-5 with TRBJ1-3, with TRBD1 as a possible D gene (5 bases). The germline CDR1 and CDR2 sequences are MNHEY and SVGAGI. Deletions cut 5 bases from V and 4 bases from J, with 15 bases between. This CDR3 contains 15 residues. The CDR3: CASSQRGQGGNTIYF. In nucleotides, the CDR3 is TGTGCCAGCAGTCAAAGGGGTCAGGGCGGAAACACCATATATTTT.

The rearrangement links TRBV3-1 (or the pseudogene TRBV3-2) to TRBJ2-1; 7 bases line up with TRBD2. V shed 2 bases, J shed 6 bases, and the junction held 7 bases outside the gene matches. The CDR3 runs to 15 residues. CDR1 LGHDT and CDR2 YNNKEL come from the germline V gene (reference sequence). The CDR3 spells CASSQISSGFNEQFF. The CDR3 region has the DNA TGTGCCAGCAGCCAAATTTCTAGCGGCTTCAATGAGCAGTTCTTC.

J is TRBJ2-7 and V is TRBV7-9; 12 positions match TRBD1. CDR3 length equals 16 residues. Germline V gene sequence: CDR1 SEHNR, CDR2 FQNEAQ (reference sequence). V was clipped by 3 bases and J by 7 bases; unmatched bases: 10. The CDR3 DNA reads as TGTGCCAGCAGCTTGGCCCCGGGACAGGGGGCCGTAGAGCAGTACTTC. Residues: CASSLAPGQGAVEQYF. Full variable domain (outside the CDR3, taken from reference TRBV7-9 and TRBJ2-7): DTGVSQNPRHKITKRGQNVTFRCDPISEHNRLYWYRQTLGQGPEFLTYFQNEAQLEKSRLLSDRFSAERPKGSFSTLEIQRTEQGDSAMYLCASSLAPGQGAVEQYFGPGTRLTVT.

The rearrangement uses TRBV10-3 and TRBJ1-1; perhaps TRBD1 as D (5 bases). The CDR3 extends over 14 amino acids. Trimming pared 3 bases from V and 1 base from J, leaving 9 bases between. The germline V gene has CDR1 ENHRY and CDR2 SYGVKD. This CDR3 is CAISEVRANTEAFF. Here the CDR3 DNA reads TGTGCCATCAGTGAAGTCAGGGCGAACACTGAAGCTTTCTTT.

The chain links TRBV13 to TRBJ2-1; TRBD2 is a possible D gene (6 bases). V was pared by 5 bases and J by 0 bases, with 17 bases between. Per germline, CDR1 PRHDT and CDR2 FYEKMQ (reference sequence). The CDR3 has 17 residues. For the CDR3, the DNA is TGTGCCAGCAGCCTGAGGGACTTCCCGAGCTCCTACAATGAGCAGTTCTTC. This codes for CASSLRDFPSSYNEQFF.

The CDR3 here is CASSYSGLRGYGYTF. The CDR3 bases are TGTGCCAGCAGTTACTCGGGTCTCAGAGGGTATGGCTACACCTTC. The chain carries TRBV6-5 and TRBJ1-2; D is unresolved. The V gene's germline CDR1 is MNHEY and CDR2 SVGAGI. CDR3 size: 15 residues. V gave up 0 bases and J gave up 5 bases, with 13 bases separating them.

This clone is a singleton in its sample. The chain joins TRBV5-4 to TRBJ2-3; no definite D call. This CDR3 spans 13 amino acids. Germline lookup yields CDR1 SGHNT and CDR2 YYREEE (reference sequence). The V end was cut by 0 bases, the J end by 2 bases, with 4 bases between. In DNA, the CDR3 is TGTGCCAGCAGCTTGGACTACACAGATACGCAGTATTTT. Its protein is CASSLDYTDTQYF.

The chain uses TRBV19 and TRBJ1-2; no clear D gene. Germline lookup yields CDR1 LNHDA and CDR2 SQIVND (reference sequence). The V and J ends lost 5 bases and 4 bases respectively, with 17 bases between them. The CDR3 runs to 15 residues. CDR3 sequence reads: CASSLLGNSRYGYTF. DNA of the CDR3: TGTGCCAGTAGTCTCCTGGGCAACAGCCGCTATGGCTACACCTTC.

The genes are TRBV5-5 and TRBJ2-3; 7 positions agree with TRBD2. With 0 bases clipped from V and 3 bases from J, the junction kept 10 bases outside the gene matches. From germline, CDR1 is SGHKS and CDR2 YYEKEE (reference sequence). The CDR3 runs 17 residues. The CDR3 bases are TGTGCCAGCAGCTTGGCTAGGGCGGGGGACCCGACAGATACGCAGTATTTT. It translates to CASSLARAGDPTDTQYF.